Each of the 2 T cell receptor beta chains below was sequenced from the same sample in a study of spatial heterogeneity in lung cancer. Broader study findings: Expanded alpha and beta TCR counts within tumors tracked tumor mutation counts.

What these receptors recognize is not known. Time point defined: sample taken at primary tumor resection. TCRdb reanalysed the 5' RACE reads using MiXCR and keeps one entry per CDR3 protein. Among 6,500 to 9,500 distinct CDR3 sequences, around 12% were seen once, and the ten largest hold 11%. The sample was lung tumor tissue, taken at surgery. These receptors originate from a male donor with early-stage non-small cell lung cancer.

Within the sample, this clonotype is medium-sized. The J gene is TRBJ2-2, the V gene TRBV5-1; unclear D gene. With 5 bases removed from V and 6 bases from J, the gap between germline ends came to 8 bases. The germline gives CDR1 SGHRS, CDR2 YFSETQ. CDR3 length: 12 residues. In nucleotides, the CDR3 is TGCGCCAGCAGAGACCAGGCCGGGGAGCTGTTTTTT. Its protein is CASRDQAGELFF. The whole variable domain, remainder taken from reference TRBV5-1 and TRBJ2-2, is KAGVTQTPRYLIKTRGQQVTLSCSPISGHRSVSWYQQTPGQGLQFLFEYFSETQRNKGNFPGRFSGRQFSNSRSEMNVSTLELGDSALYLCASRDQAGELFFGEGSRLTVL.

The table lists this clonotype with many counts. The chain links TRBV20-1 to TRBJ2-7; the D call may be TRBD1 or TRBD2 (5 bases each). The germline CDR1 and CDR2 sequences are DFQATT and SNEGSKA (reference sequence). This CDR3 contains 14 residues. Between the trimmed V and J ends, which lost 4 bases and 6 bases, there was a span of 19 bases. The CDR3 DNA reads as TGCAGTGCTAACCCGGGACGGGGCACTGGCGAGCAGTACTTC. It codes for CSANPGRGTGEQYF.